Below are 3 T cell receptor beta chains sequenced from a single sample in a study of beta chain features in type 1 diabetes. Study findings and constraints: Patients with Type 1 diabetes showed moderately but significantly shorter TCRB CDR3s in all four CD4+ subsets.

The sequenced template was cDNA made from the entire isolated RNA. Generated by immunoSEQ multiplex PCR, the TCRdb table keeps only in-frame clones and is missing some. Among around 690,000 clones listed, over 10% were seen once. Their antigen targets remain unknown. The sequenced material came from naive CD4+ T cells from blood. These receptors were taken from a man between 25 and 39 years old with type 1 diabetes.

This chain joins TRBV7-2 and TRBJ2-7; 7 nucleotides align to TRBD1. CDR1 and CDR2 (germline): SGHTA, FQGNSA. CDR3 length: 15 residues. V shed 5 bases and J 5 bases; nucleotides not matched to a gene: 12. CDR3 coding DNA: TGTGCCAGCAGCCCCAGGGAGAGGGGGCTAGACGAGCAGTACTTC. Translating gives CASSPRERGLDEQYF.

The chain uses TRBV5-4 and TRBJ1-2, with D maybe TRBD1 (5 bases). V was shortened by 4 bases and J by 0 bases, with 13 bases between the two germline ends. Germline-derived CDR1 and CDR2 are SGHNT and YYREEE (reference sequence). This CDR3 comprises 15 residues. The CDR3 region has the DNA TGTGCCAGCAGCCCGTCGTTGGGGGCTAACTATGGCTACACCTTC. As protein: CASSPSLGANYGYTF.

The J gene is TRBJ2-3, the V gene TRBV7-2; 9 bases match TRBD2. The CDR3 has 13 amino acids. Looked up from germline, CDR1 is SGHTA and CDR2 is FQGNSA. J lost 3 bases, V lost 7 bases, and 2 bases had no gene match. The DNA for the CDR3 is TGTGCCAGCACTAGCGGGATGACAGATACGCAGTATTTT. Translation gives CASTSGMTDTQYF. Complete variable domain (other parts from reference TRBV7-2 and TRBJ2-3): GAGVSQSPSNKVTEKGKDVELRCDPISGHTALYWYRQSLGQGLEFLIYFQGNSAPDKSGLPSDRFSAERTGGSVSTLTIQRTQQEDSAVYLCASTSGMTDTQYFGPGTRLTVL.